The T cell receptor (beta chain) described here comes from a study of cytomegalovirus exposure and HLA in healthy donors. About the study: The Caucasian-associated ancestry cluster contained approximately 81% of the roughly 370 genotyped donors. Study-wide findings and caveats: It has been reported that TCR beta sequences accurately predicted the HLA-A and HLA-B alleles of most subjects. Presence/absence analyses assumed roughly uniform sequencing depth across donors, which may not hold. Reported performance of the classifier showed diagnosis of cytomegalovirus status with high specificity and sensitivity.

As regards this clone: Its antigen is not identified. The same CDR3 is also encoded by other DNA sequences in this sample.

Primers: 60 Vbeta forward and 13 Jbeta reverse. Method: immunoSEQ multiplex PCR; TCRdb's copy keeps in-frame clones and lacks some. Its table lists around 130,000 clones. Germline CDR1 SGHRS, CDR2 YFSETQ. The J segment lost 1 base and the V segment lost 8 bases, leaving 2 bases of the junction unmatched. The CDR3 is 14 residues long. The sequenced material came from PBMCs. The genes are TRBV5-1 and TRBJ2-2; 10 bases align to TRBD1. This receptor was taken from an older woman in good health and CMV-seronegative. CDR3 DNA sequence: TGCGCCAGTAGGACAGGGGGGAACACCGGGGAGCTGTTTTTT. Amino acids: CASRTGGNTGELFF.